A selection of T cell receptor beta chains follows, all from one sample in a study of blood T cell repertoires in COVID-19. The table came from immunoSEQ multiplex PCR; TCRdb's copy has only in-frame clones and leaves some out. The sample carries some 58,000 clones, about 83% recorded once. Material for sequencing was peripheral blood. The source is a man between 50 and 59 years old with COVID-19, enrolled during active disease. Both conserved end residues are part of each CDR3. The order of the fields is clone size, CDR3 length, V gene, D gene, J gene, CDR3 protein, CDR3 DNA. The D gene is left open where the match is weak. A clone size is listed for some rows: how often the clone was seen (once, few, many), or a class if it is expanded.

.	15	TRBV5-6	TRBD2	TRBJ2-7	CASSRGLAGPYEQYF	TGTGCCAGCAGCAGAGGACTAGCGGGCCCCTACGAGCAGTACTTC
once	13	TRBV5-1	.	TRBJ1-3	CASSPGSGNTIYF	TGCGCCAGCAGCCCGGGGTCTGGAAACACCATATATTTT
.	13	TRBV3-1/TRBV3-2	.	TRBJ2-7	CASSQVGSGEQYF	TGTGCCAGCAGCCAGGTCGGGAGCGGCGAGCAGTACTTC
.	12	TRBV12-5	.	TRBJ2-1	CASGLDYNEQFF	TGTGCTAGTGGTTTGGACTATAATGAGCAGTTCTTC
.	16	TRBV7-9	.	TRBJ2-7	CASSLAGRVGPYEQYF	TGTGCCAGCAGCTTAGCAGGCAGGGTGGGGCCCTACGAGCAGTACTTC
.	14	TRBV5-1	.	TRBJ2-7	CASSLGDAGREQYF	TGCGCCAGCAGCTTGGGGGACGCGGGGCGTGAGCAGTACTTC
.	15	TRBV20-1	TRBD2	TRBJ2-1	CSASPPSGPYNEQFF	TGCAGTGCTAGTCCACCTAGCGGGCCCTACAATGAGCAGTTCTTC
.	16	TRBV14	TRBD1	TRBJ2-5	CASSRIQGARFETQYF	TGTGCCAGCAGCCGAATACAGGGGGCGAGGTTTGAGACCCAGTACTTC
.	14	TRBV6-1	.	TRBJ1-1	CASSEPRTTTEAFF	TGTGCCAGCAGTGAACCAAGGACAACAACTGAAGCTTTCTTT
.	15	TRBV21-1	.	TRBJ2-7	CASSKVGNRPPEQYF	TGTGCCAGCAGCAAAGTTGGCAACAGGCCCCCCGAGCAGTACTTC
.	15	TRBV19	TRBD1	TRBJ2-7	CASSVQGQGAYEQYF	TGTGCCAGTAGTGTCCAGGGACAGGGAGCCTACGAGCAGTACTTC
once	14	TRBV4-2	TRBD2	TRBJ2-1	CASSQQTSGSSQFF	TGTGCCAGCAGCCAACAGACTAGCGGGAGCTCCCAGTTCTTC
.	17	TRBV28	.	TRBJ2-3	CASSFVAGQTNTDTQYF	TGTGCCAGCAGTTTTGTAGCCGGACAGACGAACACAGATACGCAGTATTTT
.	16	TRBV2	.	TRBJ1-1	CASSEAGGGVDTEAFF	TGTGCCAGCAGTGAAGCGGGGGGTGGCGTGGACACTGAAGCTTTCTTT
few	12	TRBV15	.	TRBJ2-7	CATSRGERQQYF	TGTGCCACCAGCAGAGGGGAGAGACAGCAGTACTTC
few	11	TRBV12-3/TRBV12-4	.	TRBJ2-1	CASSKPRELFF	TGTGCCAGCAGTAAACCTAGGGAGCTGTTCTTC